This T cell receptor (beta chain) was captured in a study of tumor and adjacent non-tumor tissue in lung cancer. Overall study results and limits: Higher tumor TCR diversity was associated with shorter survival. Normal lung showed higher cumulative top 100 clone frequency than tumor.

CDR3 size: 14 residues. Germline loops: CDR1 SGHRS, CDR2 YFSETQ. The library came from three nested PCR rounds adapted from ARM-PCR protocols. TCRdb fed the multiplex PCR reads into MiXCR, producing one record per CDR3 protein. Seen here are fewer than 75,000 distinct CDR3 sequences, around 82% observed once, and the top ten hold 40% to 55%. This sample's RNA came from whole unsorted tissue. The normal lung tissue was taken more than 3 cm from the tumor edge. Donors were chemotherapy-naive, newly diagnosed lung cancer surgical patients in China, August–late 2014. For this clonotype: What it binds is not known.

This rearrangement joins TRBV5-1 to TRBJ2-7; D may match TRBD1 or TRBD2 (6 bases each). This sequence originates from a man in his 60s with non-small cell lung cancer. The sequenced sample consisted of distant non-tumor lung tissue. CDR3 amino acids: CANSAGTGASEQYF. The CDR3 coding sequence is TGCGCGAACAGCGCCGGGACGGGGGCTTCCGAGCAGTACTTC.